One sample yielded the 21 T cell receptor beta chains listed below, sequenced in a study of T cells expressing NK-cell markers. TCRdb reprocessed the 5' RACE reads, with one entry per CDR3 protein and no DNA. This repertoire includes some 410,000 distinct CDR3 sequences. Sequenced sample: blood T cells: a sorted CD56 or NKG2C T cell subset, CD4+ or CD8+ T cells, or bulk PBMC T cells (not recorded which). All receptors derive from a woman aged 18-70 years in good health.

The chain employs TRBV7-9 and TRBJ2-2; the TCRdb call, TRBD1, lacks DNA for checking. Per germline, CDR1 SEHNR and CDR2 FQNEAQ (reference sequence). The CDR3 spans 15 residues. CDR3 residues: CASSFPGFNTGELFF.

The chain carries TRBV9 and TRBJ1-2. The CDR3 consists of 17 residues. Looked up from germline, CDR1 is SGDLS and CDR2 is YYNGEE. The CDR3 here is CASSQFRASGQLYGYTF. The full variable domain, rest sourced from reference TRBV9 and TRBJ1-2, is DSGVTQTPKHLITATGQRVTLRCSPRSGDLSVYWYQQSLDQGLQFLIQYYNGEERAKGNILERFSAQQFPDLHSELNLSSLELGDSALYFCASSQFRASGQLYGYTFGSGTRLTVV.

The CDR3 reads CASSVGIQDSTDTQYF. The chain employs TRBV9 and TRBJ2-3; TCRdb designates TRBD1, a call that cannot be tested without DNA. Germline assignment: CDR1 SGDLS and CDR2 YYNGEE. This CDR3 spans 16 amino acids. Together with reference TRBV9 and TRBJ2-3, the CDR3 gives the full variable domain: DSGVTQTPKHLITATGQRVTLRCSPRSGDLSVYWYQQSLDQGLQFLIQYYNGEERAKGNILERFSAQQFPDLHSELNLSSLELGDSALYFCASSVGIQDSTDTQYFGPGTRLTVL.

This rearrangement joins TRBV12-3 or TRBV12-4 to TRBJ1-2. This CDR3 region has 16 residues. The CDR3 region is CASSFIDGAAPYGYTF.

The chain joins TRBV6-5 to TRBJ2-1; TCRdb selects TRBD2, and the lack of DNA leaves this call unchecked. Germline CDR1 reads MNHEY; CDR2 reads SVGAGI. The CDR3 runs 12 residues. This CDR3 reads CASTSSGTQQFF.

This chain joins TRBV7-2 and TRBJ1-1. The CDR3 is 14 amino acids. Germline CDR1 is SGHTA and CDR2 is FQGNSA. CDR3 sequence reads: CASSLQLAVLEAFF.

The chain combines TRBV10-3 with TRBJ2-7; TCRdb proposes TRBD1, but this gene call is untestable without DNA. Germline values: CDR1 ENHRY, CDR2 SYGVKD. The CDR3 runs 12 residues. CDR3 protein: CAIQGSYYEQYF.

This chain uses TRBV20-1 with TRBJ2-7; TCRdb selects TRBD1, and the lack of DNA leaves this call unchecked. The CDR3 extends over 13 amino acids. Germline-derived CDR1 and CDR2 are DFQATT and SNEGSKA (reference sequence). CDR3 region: CSADRRSVNEQYF.

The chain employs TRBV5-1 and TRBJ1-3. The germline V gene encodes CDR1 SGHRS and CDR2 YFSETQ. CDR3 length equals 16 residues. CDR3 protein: CASSLAVGSSGNTIYF.

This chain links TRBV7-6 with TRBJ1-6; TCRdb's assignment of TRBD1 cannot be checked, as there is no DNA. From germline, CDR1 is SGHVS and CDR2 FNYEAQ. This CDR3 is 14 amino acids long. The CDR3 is CASSLDRNNSPLRF.

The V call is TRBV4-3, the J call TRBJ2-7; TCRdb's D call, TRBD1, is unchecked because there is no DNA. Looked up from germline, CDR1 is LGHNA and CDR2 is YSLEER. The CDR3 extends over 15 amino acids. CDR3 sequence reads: CASSEGTGVSYEQYF.

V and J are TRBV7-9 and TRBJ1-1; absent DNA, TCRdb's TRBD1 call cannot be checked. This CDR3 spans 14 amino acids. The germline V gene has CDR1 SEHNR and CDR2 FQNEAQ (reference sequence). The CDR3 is CASIAGQKNTEAFF.

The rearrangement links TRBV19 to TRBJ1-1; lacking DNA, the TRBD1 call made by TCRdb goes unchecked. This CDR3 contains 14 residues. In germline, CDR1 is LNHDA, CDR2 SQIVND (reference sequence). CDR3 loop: CASKAGPTGTEAFF.

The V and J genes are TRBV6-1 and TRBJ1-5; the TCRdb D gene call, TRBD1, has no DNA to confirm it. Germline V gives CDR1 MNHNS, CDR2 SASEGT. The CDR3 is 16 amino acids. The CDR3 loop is CASSSGETGVGQPQHF.

The CDR3 sequence is CATSRDDDQTSSPLHF. The chain couples TRBV15 to TRBJ1-6. CDR1 and CDR2 (germline): LNHNV, YYDKDF (reference sequence). The CDR3 runs to 16 residues.

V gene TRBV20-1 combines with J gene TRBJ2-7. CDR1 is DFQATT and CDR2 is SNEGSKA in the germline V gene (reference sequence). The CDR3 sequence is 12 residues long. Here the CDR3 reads CSAKDSSYEQYF.

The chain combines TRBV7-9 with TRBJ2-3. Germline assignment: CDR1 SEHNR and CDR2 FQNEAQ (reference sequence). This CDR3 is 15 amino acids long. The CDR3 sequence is CASRDGWANTDTQYF. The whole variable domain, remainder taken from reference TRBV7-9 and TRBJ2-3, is DTGVSQNPRHKITKRGQNVTFRCDPISEHNRLYWYRQTLGQGPEFLTYFQNEAQLEKSRLLSDRFSAERPKGSFSTLEIQRTEQGDSAMYLCASRDGWANTDTQYFGPGTRLTVL.

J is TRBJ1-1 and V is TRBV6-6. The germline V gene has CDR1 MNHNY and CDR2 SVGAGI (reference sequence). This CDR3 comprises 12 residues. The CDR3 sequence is CASRETNTEAFF.

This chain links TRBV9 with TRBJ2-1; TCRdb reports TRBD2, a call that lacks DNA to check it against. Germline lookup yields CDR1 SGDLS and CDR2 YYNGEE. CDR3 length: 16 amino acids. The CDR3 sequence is CASSVVGGGPYNEQFF.

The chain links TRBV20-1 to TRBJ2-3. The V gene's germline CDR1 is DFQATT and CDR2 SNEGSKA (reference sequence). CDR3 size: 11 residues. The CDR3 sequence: CSAPDTDTQYF.

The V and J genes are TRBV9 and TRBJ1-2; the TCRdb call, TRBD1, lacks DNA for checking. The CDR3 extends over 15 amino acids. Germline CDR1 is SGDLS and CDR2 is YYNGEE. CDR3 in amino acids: CASSPGTGGGYGYTF.